This T cell receptor (beta chain) was observed in a study of blood T cell repertoires in COVID-19. This CDR3 comprises 14 residues. V was shortened by 6 bases and J by 7 bases, with 16 bases between the two germline ends. Per the germline V gene, CDR1 is MDHEN and CDR2 is SYDVKM. As processed by the authors: Estimation of nucleated cell counts relied on the amplification of reference gene primers. The method was immunoSEQ multiplex PCR; TCRdb's version includes in-frame clones alone and lacks a portion of them. That table gives V, J and clone size, and the DNA gave D and trimming. The repertoire holds about 73,000 clones, roughly nine tenths seen once, with about 16% in the top ten.

The chain carries TRBV28 and TRBJ1-5; tentatively, D is TRBD1 (5 bases). Sequencing used peripheral blood. This TCR came from an elderly woman with active or convalescent COVID-19. CDR3 DNA sequence: TGTGCCAGCAGCCTCGAGTCAGGGCGGCAGCCCCAGCATTTT. Residues: CASSLESGRQPQHF.